What follows are 29 T cell receptor beta chains derived from one specimen sequenced in a study of T cells after yellow fever vaccination. Via MiXCR, TCRdb re-called the 5' RACE reads, giving one row per CDR3 protein. The data show some 120,000 distinct CDR3 sequences, under 8% seen once. The source material was CD4+ T cells sorted from PBMCs, sampled 10 to 11 days after the first yellow fever vaccination. Source of these receptors: a man younger than 30 who received the YFV17D yellow fever vaccine.

This clonotype was observed at least ten times. The chain joins TRBV6-5 to TRBJ2-7; D may be TRBD1 or TRBD2 (5 bases each). The CDR3 totals 11 residues. Trimming removed 6 bases from V and 3 bases from J, with 6 bases in between. Germline V gene lookup returns CDR1 MNHEY and CDR2 SVGAGI. The CDR3 sequence: CASRRGYEQYF. In nucleotides, the CDR3 is TGTGCCAGCAGGAGGGGCTACGAGCAGTACTTC.

This clonotype ranks as medium-sized. J is TRBJ2-4 and V is TRBV10-3; 8 bases line up with TRBD2. V was clipped by 10 bases and J by 10 bases; unmatched bases: 15. Germline V gene data show CDR1 as ENHRY and CDR2 as SYGVKD. The CDR3 contains 14 residues. The DNA of the CDR3 is TGTGCCACGGGACTAGACCTCGCCGGGGGGATTCAGTACTTC. Translated: CATGLDLAGGIQYF.

This clonotype was picked up many times. The chain employs TRBV5-1 and TRBJ1-3, with D unresolved. Germline-derived CDR1 and CDR2 are SGHRS and YFSETQ. Trimming took 0 bases from V and 2 from J, leaving 6 bases between them. The CDR3 length is 14 residues. CDR3 sequence (DNA): TGCGCCAGCAGCTTGGAGGCAGCTGGAAACACCATATATTTT. Translation: CASSLEAAGNTIYF. The variable domain in full, with the rest retrieved from reference TRBV5-1 and TRBJ1-3, is KAGVTQTPRYLIKTRGQQVTLSCSPISGHRSVSWYQQTPGQGLQFLFEYFSETQRNKGNFPGRFSGRQFSNSRSEMNVSTLELGDSALYLCASSLEAAGNTIYFGEGSWLTVV.

The rearrangement links TRBV5-1 to TRBJ2-7; D not resolved. CDR1 is SGHRS and CDR2 is YFSETQ in the germline V gene. The CDR3 loop spans 15 amino acids. The V and J ends lost 0 bases and 3 bases respectively, with 13 bases between them. This CDR3 reads CASSLGNPTLYEQYF. In nucleotides, the CDR3 is TGCGCCAGCAGCTTGGGGAACCCCACCCTCTACGAGCAGTACTTC.

Many counts were recorded for this clonotype. The chain recombines TRBV7-2 with TRBJ1-5; D not certain. The CDR3 runs to 13 residues. Germline CDR1 and CDR2: SGHTA and FQGNSA. V dropped 1 base and J dropped 6 bases, with 7 bases sitting between them. CDR3 DNA: TGTGCCAGCAGCTTAGACTCAGGTCAGCCCCAGCATTTT. Its translation is CASSLDSGQPQHF. Drawing the rest from reference TRBV7-2 and TRBJ1-5, the complete variable domain is GAGVSQSPSNKVTEKGKDVELRCDPISGHTALYWYRQSLGQGLEFLIYFQGNSAPDKSGLPSDRFSAERTGGSVSTLTIQRTQQEDSAVYLCASSLDSGQPQHFGDGTRLSIL.

This clonotype was recorded at least ten times. The chain recombines TRBV29-1 with TRBJ2-3, with D perhaps matching TRBD1 (6 bases). V gave up 3 bases and J gave up 1 base, with 14 bases separating them. The length of the CDR3 is 15 residues. Germline CDR1 reads SQVTM; CDR2 reads ANQGSEA. The CDR3 region has the DNA TGCAGCGTTGATACGATCGAGGGGGGCACAGATACGCAGTATTTT. This gives the protein CSVDTIEGGTDTQYF.

This clonotype was recorded many times. V is TRBV5-1 and J is TRBJ1-1, with TRBD1 matching 7 bases. Germline trimming cut 4 bases from V and 0 bases from J; bases unmatched to any gene: 9. Germline V gene lookup returns CDR1 SGHRS and CDR2 YFSETQ. CDR3 length: 16 residues. In DNA, the CDR3 is TGCGCCAGCAGCCCGGGACAGCGAGTTATGAACACTGAAGCTTTCTTT. Its protein is CASSPGQRVMNTEAFF.

This clonotype occurred many times. The chain uses TRBV4-1 and TRBJ1-3, with TRBD1 as a possible D gene (5 bases). The CDR3 loop spans 18 amino acids. Germline V CDR1 and CDR2: MGHRA, YSYEKL. V lost 4 bases and J 2 bases, leaving 21 bases between the germline ends. CDR3 loop: CASSPWEEGHPTGNTIYF. For the CDR3, the DNA is TGCGCCAGCAGCCCATGGGAGGAGGGGCACCCAACTGGAAACACCATATATTTT.

This clonotype has at least ten counts. This chain joins TRBV10-2 and TRBJ2-5; D possibly matches TRBD1 or TRBD2 (5 bases each). Germline V gives CDR1 WSHSY, CDR2 SAAADI. V lost 4 bases to trimming and J lost 5 bases, with 17 bases between them. The CDR3 covers 15 residues. The CDR3 DNA sequence: TGCGCCAGCAGTGTGGGACCTCAATTGGGGGAGACCCAGTACTTC. Its translation is CASSVGPQLGETQYF.

The chain uses TRBV7-2 and TRBJ1-1; D possibly corresponds to TRBD1 (6 bases). Germline V gene data show CDR1 as SGHTA and CDR2 as FQGNSA. The CDR3 is made up of 13 amino acids. V was cut by 5 bases and J by 5 bases, with 12 bases left in between. The CDR3 protein is CASSPDRKTEAFF. Here the CDR3 DNA reads TGTGCCAGCAGCCCCGACAGGAAGACTGAAGCTTTCTTT. Filled out from reference TRBV7-2 and TRBJ1-1, the complete variable domain reads GAGVSQSPSNKVTEKGKDVELRCDPISGHTALYWYRQSLGQGLEFLIYFQGNSAPDKSGLPSDRFSAERTGGSVSTLTIQRTQQEDSAVYLCASSPDRKTEAFFGQGTRLTVV.

This clonotype showed up many times. V and J are TRBV7-2 and TRBJ2-3; D uncertain. Germline V gene sequence: CDR1 SGHTA, CDR2 FQGNSA. This CDR3 has 12 amino acids. V dropped 5 bases and J dropped 6 bases, with 9 bases sitting between them. CDR3 amino acids: CASSPPPDTQYF. Here the CDR3 DNA reads TGTGCCAGCAGCCCACCCCCCGATACGCAGTATTTT.

Comments on this clonotype: This may come from a read error, since a much larger clone is one base off. J is TRBJ2-3 and V is TRBV5-6; the D gene is possibly TRBD1 (7 bases). The V end was cut by 0 bases, the J end by 6 bases, with 11 bases between. There are 14 residues in the CDR3. CDR1 is SGHDT and CDR2 is YYEEEE in the germline V gene. CDR3 bases: TGTGCCAGCAGCTTGGAGGGGGGACAGGATACGCAGTATTTT. Protein product: CASSLEGGQDTQYF.

The sample holds a few counts of this clonotype. The rearrangement uses TRBV5-4 and TRBJ2-5; D might be TRBD1 (6 bases). The CDR3 has 13 amino acids. With 6 bases removed from V and 1 base from J, the gap between germline ends came to 10 bases. Looked up from germline, CDR1 is SGHNT and CDR2 is YYREEE (reference sequence). CDR3 nucleotides: TGTGCCAGCAACCAGGGGACCCAAGAGACCCAGTACTTC. Its protein is CASNQGTQETQYF. Combining the CDR3 with reference TRBV5-4 and TRBJ2-5 gives the whole variable domain ETGVTQSPTHLIKTRGQQVTLRCSSQSGHNTVSWYQQALGQGPQFIFQYYREEENGRGNFPPRFSGLQFPNYSSELNVNALELDDSALYLCASNQGTQETQYFGPGTRLLVL.

Many counts were recorded for this clonotype. J is TRBJ2-5 and V is TRBV20-1, with 7 bases matching TRBD1. CDR1 and CDR2 from the germline V gene are DFQATT and SNEGSKA (reference sequence). The CDR3 spans 13 residues. The V and J ends lost 4 bases and 3 bases, in that order; junction bases with no gene match: 5. CDR3 in amino acids: CSANPGGEETQYF. The CDR3 DNA reads as TGCAGTGCTAACCCAGGGGGTGAAGAGACCCAGTACTTC.

This clonotype has ten or more counts. The chain links TRBV5-4 to TRBJ2-5; tentative D call: TRBD2 (6 bases). CDR3 size: 14 residues. V shed 4 bases and J shed 3 bases, with 13 bases lying between them. Germline V gene data show CDR1 as SGHNT and CDR2 as YYREEE (reference sequence). CDR3 sequence: CASSRGSGKETQYF. The CDR3 region has the DNA TGTGCCAGCAGCCGGGGGTCAGGGAAAGAGACCCAGTACTTC. The full variable domain, in which reference TRBV5-4 and TRBJ2-5 provide the parts outside the CDR3, is ETGVTQSPTHLIKTRGQQVTLRCSSQSGHNTVSWYQQALGQGPQFIFQYYREEENGRGNFPPRFSGLQFPNYSSELNVNALELDDSALYLCASSRGSGKETQYFGPGTRLLVL.

The DNA of the CDR3 is TGCGCCAGCAGCTTGGCTTCGGTGCGGGACCAAAAAGCTTTCTTT. This codes for CASSLASVRDQKAFF. V gene TRBV5-1 combines with J gene TRBJ1-1; possibly TRBD1 for D (5 bases). The V gene lost 0 bases and the J gene lost 9 bases, with 18 bases spanning the gap. The V gene's germline CDR1 is SGHRS and CDR2 YFSETQ. The CDR3 totals 15 residues.

This clonotype was seen many times. The gene calls are TRBV2 and TRBJ2-1; D perhaps matches TRBD1 (6 bases). CDR1 and CDR2 from the germline V gene are SNHLY and FYNNEI. The CDR3 covers 13 residues. Deletions cut 10 bases from V and 4 bases from J, with 14 bases between. The CDR3: CATQGSQYNEQFF. CDR3 nucleotides: TGTGCCACCCAGGGGTCCCAATACAATGAGCAGTTCTTC.

This clonotype occurred many times. The gene calls are TRBV20-1 and TRBJ2-5; 10 bases line up with TRBD2. Germline loops: CDR1 DFQATT, CDR2 SNEGSKA (reference sequence). The CDR3 extends over 16 amino acids. V was pared by 1 base and J by 1 base, with 6 bases of the junction left unmatched. In DNA form, the CDR3 reads TGCAGTGCTAGAGGGTGGACTAGCGGACCCCAAGAGACCCAGTACTTC. Its protein is CSARGWTSGPQETQYF.

This clonotype was observed many times. The V call is TRBV24-1, the J call TRBJ2-5; D remains ambiguous. Germline values: CDR1 KGHDR, CDR2 SFDVKD. V was trimmed by 3 bases and J by 4 bases, leaving 5 bases between them. The CDR3 sequence is 12 residues long. CDR3 amino acids: CATSDTSETQYF. The CDR3 region has the DNA TGTGCCACCAGTGATACCTCAGAGACCCAGTACTTC.

This clonotype was seen repeatedly, ten times or more. The rearrangement uses TRBV4-1 and TRBJ2-2, with D hard to call. V gave up 0 bases and J gave up 9 bases, with 8 bases separating them. The CDR3 is 13 residues long. Germline lookup yields CDR1 MGHRA and CDR2 YSYEKL. Written as DNA, the CDR3 is TGCGCCAGCAGCCAAGAATTATCCCGGGAGCTGTTTTTT. This translates into CASSQELSRELFF.

This clonotype was seen repeatedly, ten times or more. The chain employs TRBV20-1 and TRBJ1-5, with 7 bases that match TRBD1. The junction had 10 bases not matched to a gene; V was cut back by 5 bases and J by 6 bases. The germline V gene encodes CDR1 DFQATT and CDR2 SNEGSKA (reference sequence). The CDR3 runs to 14 residues. The CDR3 sequence: CSAQGINRGQPQHF. The CDR3 DNA reads as TGCAGTGCTCAAGGTATCAACAGGGGTCAGCCCCAGCATTTT.

The genes are TRBV15 and TRBJ1-2; possible D gene TRBD1, 6 bases. CDR1 is LNHNV, CDR2 YYDKDF, per germline (reference sequence). The V gene lost 0 bases and the J gene lost 8 bases, with 19 bases spanning the gap. CDR3 length equals 16 residues. DNA for the CDR3: TGTGCCACCAGCAGAGATCGGGGGCGGGAGAATCAGGGCTACACCTTC. It yields the protein CATSRDRGRENQGYTF.

This clonotype was seen a few times. The junction differs from germline at one of its ends, possibly a read error. V gene TRBV25-1 combines with J gene TRBJ2-3; the D call may be TRBD1 or TRBD2 (5 bases each). This CDR3 comprises 16 residues. Germline CDR1 reads MGHDK; CDR2 reads SYGVNS. The CDR3 sequence is CASSERGAASRDTQYF. DNA of the CDR3: TGTGCCAGCAGTGAACGGGGCGCGGCTAGCAGAGATACGCAGTATTTT.

This clonotype showed up many times. V gene TRBV5-1 combines with J gene TRBJ2-3; D is undetermined. The V end lost 2 bases, the J end lost 1 base, and 8 bases lay between the germline ends. CDR1 SGHRS and CDR2 YFSETQ come from the germline V gene. This CDR3 spans 14 amino acids. The CDR3 is CASSFLAGTDTQYF. The CDR3 region has the DNA TGCGCCAGCAGCTTCCTGGCAGGCACAGATACGCAGTATTTT.

This clonotype was recorded a few times. This chain joins TRBV7-2 and TRBJ2-6; D gene uncertain. V was trimmed by 8 bases and J by 5 bases, leaving 4 bases between them. The CDR3 spans 11 residues. CDR1 and CDR2 (germline): SGHTA, FQGNSA. DNA for the CDR3: TGTGCCAGCTCCCGGGCCAACGTCCTGACTTTC. It specifies CASSRANVLTF.

This clonotype has only a few counts. The chain has TRBV6-5 and TRBJ1-1; D is uncertain. The CDR3 runs 13 residues. V lost 3 bases, J lost 1 base, and 6 bases lay in between. Germline CDR1 MNHEY, CDR2 SVGAGI. The CDR3 loop is CASSYLPNTEAFF. The DNA of the CDR3 is TGTGCCAGCAGTTATCTCCCGAACACTGAAGCTTTCTTT.

This clonotype was found many times. The chain joins TRBV6-5 to TRBJ2-2; D call uncertain. Germline CDR1 and CDR2: MNHEY and SVGAGI. The V and J ends lost 2 bases and 7 bases respectively, with 8 bases between them. The CDR3 covers 13 residues. CDR3 in DNA: TGTGCCAGCAGTTACGTCAGAGGCGGGGAGCTGTTTTTT. This translates into CASSYVRGGELFF.

V is TRBV30 and J is TRBJ2-1; D could derive from TRBD1 or TRBD2 (6 bases each). V was clipped by 5 bases and J by 5 bases, with 19 bases between them. This CDR3 is 15 amino acids long. CDR1 is GTSNPN, CDR2 SVGIG, per germline (reference sequence). CDR3 amino acids: CAWDKPGAFNNEQFF. The CDR3 DNA sequence: TGTGCCTGGGACAAGCCGGGGGCCTTTAACAATGAGCAGTTCTTC.

This clonotype has at least ten counts. The chain joins TRBV9 to TRBJ1-2; tentative D call: TRBD1 (5 bases). Trimming stripped 0 bases from V and 4 bases from J, with 10 bases between. CDR1 SGDLS and CDR2 YYNGEE come from the germline V gene. CDR3 length: 14 amino acids. Here the CDR3 DNA reads TGTGCCAGCAGCGTAGAGGGGCAGGGCTATGGCTACACCTTC. It codes for CASSVEGQGYGYTF.